The present entry profiles one T cell receptor beta chain with its context. Systemic immunosuppression or autoimmune disease history was grounds to exclude patients. The entry originates in a study of OX40 agonist ivuxolimab in advanced cancers. Study-level background: Patients were dosed intravenously with ivuxolimab at 0.01 to 10 mg/kg every 2 weeks. The study enrolled dose-escalation patients with hepatocellular carcinoma, melanoma, renal cell or head and neck cancer.

Germline V gene sequence: CDR1 SGHTA, CDR2 FQGNSA. The V gene lost 4 bases and the J gene lost 2 bases, with 8 bases spanning the gap. The CDR3 covers 13 residues. The assay was immunoSEQ multiplex PCR, and TCRdb's table has in-frame clones only and misses some. This sample carries about 70,000 clones, 70% to 90% of them seen once, and the ten largest clones take 8% to 10%. The genes are TRBV7-2 and TRBJ1-1, with D possibly being TRBD1 (5 bases). This TCR was recovered from an adult with an advanced solid tumor such as melanoma, head and neck, liver or kidney cancer. The source material was CD4+ or CD8+ T cells sorted from blood, sampled in a trial of the OX40 agonist ivuxolimab. CDR3 nucleotides: TGTGCCAGCAGCTCTCAGGGTAACACTGAAGCTTTCTTT. Protein product: CASSSQGNTEAFF.